The 13 T cell receptor beta chains in this list originate from one sample, sequenced in a study of cytomegalovirus exposure and HLA in healthy donors. The PCR was carried out with 60 Vbeta primers and 13 Jbeta primers. Libraries were prepared by immunoSEQ multiplex PCR; TCRdb keeps only in-frame clonotypes and omits some of them. Altogether 170,000 or so clones are present, around 80% being singletons, with the ten largest covering 4.5% to 6%. The sequencing sample was made of PBMCs. The receptors shown here come from a man in his forties or fifties in good health and CMV-seronegative.

The rearrangement uses TRBV30 and TRBJ2-1, with a tentative D call TRBD2 (6 bases). V was cut by 5 bases and J by 9 bases, with 17 bases left in between. The length of the CDR3 is 13 residues. Germline V gene data show CDR1 as GTSNPN and CDR2 as SVGIG (reference sequence). The CDR3 loop reads CAWDREFYAEQFF. Written as DNA, the CDR3 is TGTGCCTGGGACCGGGAGTTTTATGCTGAGCAGTTCTTC.

The J gene is TRBJ1-3, the V gene TRBV4-1; D gene ambiguous. V lost 1 base and J 4 bases, leaving 11 bases between the germline ends. The length of the CDR3 is 15 residues. Germline-derived CDR1 and CDR2 are MGHRA and YSYEKL. The CDR3 DNA reads as TGCGCCAGCAGCCAAGGCCAGTTGCTCGGAAACACCATATATTTT. This encodes CASSQGQLLGNTIYF.

The chain is built from TRBV18 and TRBJ1-2, with D perhaps matching TRBD1 (6 bases). The germline gives CDR1 KGHSH, CDR2 LQKENI. V was pared by 6 bases and J by 4 bases, with 18 bases between. CDR3 length: 15 residues. CDR3 residues: CASSMGRTESYGYTF. The DNA for the CDR3 is TGTGCCAGCTCCATGGGCCGGACAGAGTCCTATGGCTACACCTTC.

This chain joins TRBV11-3 and TRBJ2-6, with 8 bases identical to TRBD2. V lost 5 bases and J lost 3; bases outside the gene matches: 9. Germline CDR1 and CDR2: SGHNT and YENEEA. The CDR3 consists of 17 residues. The CDR3 region has the DNA TGTGCCAGCAGCCCCCGGGGGGGGTACGGTGGGGCCAACGTCCTGACTTTC. Translating it yields CASSPRGGYGGANVLTF.

The J gene is TRBJ2-2, the V gene TRBV2; D is possibly TRBD2 (5 bases). Germline V gene lookup returns CDR1 SNHLY and CDR2 FYNNEI. CDR3 length: 15 residues. Trimming removed 7 bases from V and 6 bases from J, with 18 bases in between. In nucleotides, the CDR3 is TGTGCCAGCACGGCGGGTTTGGCTTCCGCCGGGGAGCTGTTTTTT. Translation gives CASTAGLASAGELFF.

The chain recombines TRBV25-1 with TRBJ1-4; no definite D call. With 3 bases removed from V and 7 bases from J, the gap between germline ends came to 15 bases. The CDR3 contains 15 residues. The V gene's germline CDR1 is MGHDK and CDR2 SYGVNS. The CDR3 bases are TGTGCCAGCAGTGATCGTACACCGGGAGGTGAAAAACTGTTTTTT. Its translation is CASSDRTPGGEKLFF.

The rearrangement links TRBV12-5 to TRBJ2-5, with D perhaps matching TRBD1 (5 bases). CDR1 and CDR2 from the germline V gene are LGHNT and FRNRAP. The V gene lost 5 bases and the J gene lost 5 bases, with 18 bases spanning the gap. The CDR3 runs to 15 residues. CDR3 in amino acids: CASGLGHRTRETQYF. CDR3 sequence (DNA): TGTGCTAGTGGTCTTGGACACCGGACGAGGGAGACCCAGTACTTC.

The V and J genes are TRBV11-2 and TRBJ1-2; D is undetermined. Germline values: CDR1 SGHAT, CDR2 FQNNGV. V shed 5 bases and J shed 5 bases, with 15 bases lying between them. CDR3 length: 14 amino acids. The CDR3 spells CASSQFRDTYGYTF. CDR3 bases: TGTGCCAGCAGCCAGTTTCGTGACACTTATGGCTACACCTTC.

The table lists this clone with a count of one. The chain is built from TRBV5-1 and TRBJ1-3; tentative D call: TRBD1 (5 bases). In germline, CDR1 is SGHRS, CDR2 YFSETQ. This CDR3 has 14 amino acids. Between the trimmed V and J ends, which lost 0 bases and 8 bases, there was a span of 12 bases. CDR3: CASSLEGVGDTIYF. As DNA, the CDR3 is TGCGCCAGCAGCTTGGAAGGGGTAGGAGACACCATATATTTT.

This clone was seen only a few times. The rearrangement links TRBV9 to TRBJ2-1; 9 positions agree with TRBD1. Per germline, CDR1 SGDLS and CDR2 YYNGEE. J lost 0 bases, V lost 2 bases, and 6 bases had no gene match. This CDR3 spans 17 amino acids. CDR3 residues: CASSVAATGGSYNEQFF. The CDR3 DNA reads TGTGCCAGCAGCGTTGCCGCGACAGGGGGCTCCTACAATGAGCAGTTCTTC.

This clone was seen a handful of times. The chain combines TRBV19 with TRBJ2-2; D might be TRBD1 (6 bases). This CDR3 has 14 amino acids. The germline V gene has CDR1 LNHDA and CDR2 SQIVND (reference sequence). Trimming took 7 bases from V and 1 from J, leaving 10 bases between them. The CDR3 sequence is CASTPGQNTGELFF. For the CDR3, the DNA is TGTGCCAGTACCCCGGGACAGAACACCGGGGAGCTGTTTTTT.

This clone was observed a single time. The CDR3 DNA reads as TGTGCCAGCAGCGTCAGACAGGATTCTAATGAAAAACTGTTTTTT. Its translation: CASSVRQDSNEKLFF. The rearrangement uses TRBV7-9 and TRBJ1-4; D is perhaps TRBD1 (6 bases). There are 15 residues in the CDR3. The V gene lost 5 bases and the J gene lost 3 bases, with 13 bases spanning the gap. From germline, CDR1 is SEHNR and CDR2 FQNEAQ (reference sequence).

The table lists this clone with a count of one. The gene calls are TRBV5-5 and TRBJ1-3; no definite D call. Trimming shortened V by 4 bases and J by 0 bases, and 11 bases separated the two germline ends. CDR3 size: 15 residues. Germline V gene sequence: CDR1 SGHKS, CDR2 YYEKEE (reference sequence). CDR3 in amino acids: CASSPVGASGNTIYF. In DNA form, the CDR3 reads TGTGCCAGCAGCCCTGTGGGAGCCTCTGGAAACACCATATATTTT. Drawing the rest from reference TRBV5-5 and TRBJ1-3, the complete variable domain is DAGVTQSPTHLIKTRGQQVTLRCSPISGHKSVSWYQQVLGQGPQFIFQYYEKEERGRGNFPDRFSARQFPNYSSELNVNALLLGDSALYLCASSPVGASGNTIYFGEGSWLTVV.